The entry below describes one T cell receptor (beta chain). The data derive from a study of cytotoxic CD8 clonotypes in ibrutinib-treated CLL. V lost 5 bases and J 5 bases, leaving 7 bases between the germline ends. The germline V gene has CDR1 SGHTA and CDR2 FQGNSA. The CDR3 has 12 residues. Sequencing used immunoSEQ multiplex PCR; TCRdb keeps in-frame clones, though not all of them. The sample comprises approximately 280,000 clones, 70% to 80% of which are singletons, and around 6% rests with the top ten. This sequence joins TRBV7-2 and TRBJ1-3; D not certain. This clonotype originated in a human donor with chronic lymphocytic leukemia. The sequencing here drew on PBMCs, taken at disease progression, from a patient treated with ibrutinib. Here the CDR3 DNA reads TGTGCCAGCAGCCTGTCGCGAAACACCATATATTTT. It specifies CASSLSRNTIYF.